This T cell receptor (beta chain) was profiled in a study of T-cell memory formation after mild COVID-19. Germline V lookup: CDR1 MGHRA, CDR2 YSYEKL. With 4 bases clipped from V and 1 base from J, the junction kept 17 bases outside the gene matches. This CDR3 spans 22 amino acids. TCRdb re-analysed the 5' RACE reads in MiXCR, keeping a single row per CDR3 protein. Of 110,000 to 150,000 distinct CDR3 sequences in the sample, more than 13% were seen once. This clonotype has more than one count but fewer than ten. Material for sequencing was PBMCs or a T cell subset sorted from them (not recorded which). This clonotype was sampled from an adult woman who had mild COVID-19 (a few samples of this study predate the infection). Cell type and time point are not known. The chain employs TRBV4-1 and TRBJ2-2; 14 nucleotides align to TRBD2. This CDR3 is CASSLRGLAGTSGRGNTGELFF. DNA of the CDR3: TGCGCCAGCAGCCTCCGCGGACTAGCAGGGACTAGCGGGAGAGGGAACACCGGGGAGCTGTTTTTT.